Each of the 9 T cell receptor beta chains below was sequenced from the same sample in a study of blood T cell repertoires in COVID-19. Sequencing used immunoSEQ multiplex PCR; TCRdb keeps in-frame clones, though not all of them. The sample lists some 250,000 clones; around 87% were seen once. The specimen was peripheral blood. Source of these receptors: a woman aged 55-69 years with COVID-19, enrolled during active disease.

This chain uses TRBV19 with TRBJ1-5, with D tentatively TRBD1 (6 bases). Germline-derived CDR1 and CDR2 are LNHDA and SQIVND (reference sequence). CDR3 length: 17 amino acids. V was pared by 1 base and J by 3 bases, with 16 bases between. The CDR3 reads CASSIGHRGGLNQPQHF. The CDR3 DNA is TGTGCCAGTAGTATAGGCCATCGCGGGGGCCTCAATCAGCCCCAGCATTTT.

This clone was recorded only once. The chain joins TRBV11-1 to TRBJ2-1; 11 nucleotides match TRBD2. With V trimmed by 9 bases and J by 8 bases, 9 bases remained unmatched. The CDR3 is made up of 14 amino acids. CDR1 and CDR2 (germline): SGHAT, FQDESV (reference sequence). CDR3 DNA: TGTGCCAGTAGCCCGACTAGCGGGAACTATGAGCAGTTCTTC. Its translation: CASSPTSGNYEQFF.

V is TRBV5-1 and J is TRBJ2-3; 8 bases are a match to TRBD1. V shed 4 bases and J 3 bases; nucleotides not matched to a gene: 10. Looked up from germline, CDR1 is SGHRS and CDR2 is YFSETQ. The CDR3 sequence is 16 residues long. This CDR3 reads CASSPRTGTRTDTQYF. The CDR3 region has the DNA TGCGCCAGCAGCCCCCGGACAGGGACGCGAACAGATACGCAGTATTTT.

The CDR3 is CASSLTSDISRKEFF. As DNA, the CDR3 is TGTGCCAGCAGCTTAACATCTGATATCTCCCGAAAAGAGTTCTTC. The chain joins TRBV7-9 to TRBJ2-1; D not certain. Per germline, CDR1 SEHNR and CDR2 FQNEAQ (reference sequence). Trimming took off 2 bases at V and 14 bases at J, with 22 bases between the two ends. The CDR3 covers 15 residues.

The rearrangement joins TRBV28 to TRBJ1-3, with D unresolved. Trimming removed 8 bases at V and 9 bases at J, with 17 bases between. This CDR3 has 13 amino acids. Per germline, CDR1 MDHEN and CDR2 SYDVKM. The CDR3 sequence is CASSGRSRATIYF. In nucleotides, the CDR3 is TGTGCCAGCTCCGGGAGGTCACGGGCCACCATATATTTT.

Remarks on this clone: Other nucleotide sequences in the sample specify the same CDR3. This rearrangement joins TRBV2 to TRBJ1-6; D ambiguous. The CDR3 totals 12 residues. Trimming cost V 6 bases and J 12 bases, with 12 bases left between them. Germline assignment: CDR1 SNHLY and CDR2 FYNNEI. The CDR3 protein is CASRVNGEPLHF. The DNA of the CDR3 is TGTGCCAGCAGGGTCAACGGGGAACCCCTCCACTTT.

The J gene is TRBJ2-2, the V gene TRBV5-1, with D possibly being TRBD1 (5 bases). Between the trimmed V and J ends, which lost 10 bases and 5 bases, there was a span of 15 bases. CDR1 and CDR2 from the germline V gene are SGHRS and YFSETQ. CDR3 length: 13 amino acids. CDR3 coding DNA: TGCGCCGCAAGGGCAGGGTCAACCGGGGAGCTGTTTTTT. The encoded protein is CAARAGSTGELFF.

J is TRBJ2-5 and V is TRBV24-1; 8 bases align to TRBD1. The germline V gene has CDR1 KGHDR and CDR2 SFDVKD. This CDR3 is 12 amino acids long. The V and J ends lost 6 bases and 7 bases, in that order; junction bases with no gene match: 3. The CDR3 nucleotides read TGTGCCACCAGTCCAGGGACAGGGACCCAGTACTTC. Protein product: CATSPGTGTQYF.

The chain uses TRBV11-1 and TRBJ1-1, with 11 positions matching TRBD1. The V and J ends lost 6 bases and 4 bases, in that order; junction bases with no gene match: 7. Germline values: CDR1 SGHAT, CDR2 FQDESV (reference sequence). There are 15 residues in the CDR3. CDR3 nucleotide sequence: TGTGCCAGCAGAACGGGACAGGGGGGGTCCACTGAAGCTTTCTTT. As protein: CASRTGQGGSTEAFF.